This TCR beta chain stems from a study of blood T cell repertoires in COVID-19 (dated by TCRdb to the early 2020s). In the study overall: Collaborator samples came from the United States, Italy and Spain and covered acute and convalescent phases of COVID-19. The material from the prospective study consisted of cDNA or gDNA derived from T cells, B-cell-depleted T cells, or PBMCs. The dataset comprised deeply sampled blood TCRbeta repertoires from subjects exposed to, actively infected with, or recovered from COVID-19. A freely available public database, intended as a resource for researchers studying the immune response to SARS-CoV-2, is where the repertoires were released. Samples came from the ongoing ImmuneRACE study (first 160 participants) plus 1,254 subjects from 6 global collaborators. The sample metadata nearly always contained a de-identified subject ID, COVID-19 status, age in years and sex. Where HLA class I and class II types were available, the types were taken from metadata supplied by the sample provider, not from assay-based typing.

Collaborating institutions collected whole blood in K2EDTA tubes following their own protocols. For TCRbeta analysis, collaborator samples were shipped as frozen whole blood, as isolated PBMCs, or as DNA extracted from either sample type. CDR1 and CDR2 were assigned from the germline V gene (reference sequence) as LNHDA and SQIVND. The CDR3 holds 13 amino acids from the cysteine to the phenylalanine. The read is trimmed to its CDR3 DNA, 39 bases read in frame from base 1. V and J are truncated by 6 bases and 5 bases respectively, leaving an intervening sequence of 11 bases. In the case of this clone: Its cognate antigen has yet to be identified. No base quality values were provided; no much bigger clone lies one nucleotide off.

The research as a whole found: Clinical and demographic metadata were provided uncurated, with the amount varying by source and participant.

TCRbeta CDR3 regions were amplified from genomic DNA by means of the immunoSEQ Assay, a bias-controlled multiplex PCR. The study's own analysis went as follows. Within the assay, amplification of reference gene primers was used to estimate how many nucleated cells each sample contained. Sequence reads were collapsed and filtered to measure the absolute abundance of every unique TCRbeta CDR3 rearrangement. For each sample, productive Simpson clonality was calculated by taking the square root of Simpson's diversity index across productive rearrangements. TCRdb obtained this table from immuneACCESS and retained in-frame rearrangements with V and J assigned. These tables miss some clones; where compared with another copy, unresolved V genes account for less than half of the shortfall, and the remainder is unexplained. V and J calls and clone size come straight from that table; D and trimming were deduced from the DNA. For this sample there are about 54,000 clones; roughly 80% appear just once. Of the sample, less than 5.5% falls within the top ten clones.

This clonotype originated in a human donor in a cohort sampled during active COVID-19. The V and J genes are TRBV19 and TRBJ1-5; TRBD1 might be the D gene, on 5 matching bases. The sample taken for sequencing was peripheral blood. The CDR3 region has the sequence CASSLTAHQPQHF. The sequence in DNA is TGTGCCAGTAGCCTGACAGCACATCAGCCCCAGCATTTT.